This is a list of T cell receptor beta chains from one sample in a study of cytomegalovirus exposure and HLA in healthy donors. The protocol was immunoSEQ multiplex PCR, while the TCRdb copy is restricted to in-frame clones and leaves out a portion. The data contain 95,000 to 150,000 clones, over 60% of them singletons. The specimen was PBMCs. The receptors here all came from a man between 50 and 59 years old in good health and CMV-seronegative. Each CDR3 is given with its conserved first and last residue. A D gene is named only where the DNA matches it firmly. Part of the rows lack a size; the others show once, few, many or a class for expanded clones.

NA	TRBV7-6	TRBJ1-6	17	NA	TGTGCCAGCAGCTTAGAGGCGGGGGGCACGTATAATTCACCCCTCCACTTT	CASSLEAGGTYNSPLHF
NA	TRBV4-1	TRBJ1-2	13	few	TGCGCCAGCAGCTCGGGAGGTTACTATGGCTACACCTTC	CASSSGGYYGYTF
TRBD1	TRBV6-4	TRBJ1-2	14	NA	TGTGCCAGCAGCCCGACAGGGGAGGGCTATGGCTACACCTTC	CASSPTGEGYGYTF
NA	TRBV6-5	TRBJ2-2	15	NA	TGTGCCAGCAGTTACACGGGGGAGAGCACCGGAGAGCTGTTTTTT	CASSYTGESTGELFF
TRBD1	TRBV5-1	TRBJ1-1	13	NA	TGCGCCAGCAGCCCTTTCCCGGACAGGGAAGCTTTCTTT	CASSPFPDREAFF
TRBD1	TRBV5-1	TRBJ1-2	15	once	TGCGCCAGCAGCTCTGTAACAGGGGCGGGCTATGGCTACACCTTC	CASSSVTGAGYGYTF
NA	TRBV11-2	TRBJ2-2	15	NA	TGTGCCAGCAGCTTAGGGGCAAGGGGTGTTGGGGAGCTGTTTTTT	CASSLGARGVGELFF
NA	TRBV7-6	TRBJ2-7	12	few	TGTGCCAGCAGCCTCGACAGTAACGAGCAGTACTTC	CASSLDSNEQYF
TRBD1	TRBV11-2	TRBJ1-4	14	NA	TGTGCCAGCAGCGAGGGACAGGGAGCGGAAAAACTGTTTTTT	CASSEGQGAEKLFF
TRBD1	TRBV5-1	TRBJ2-5	19	NA	TGCGCCAGCAGCTTGGAGGCAGGGGGTAGGAGTCTTGGGCAAGAGACCCAGTACTTC	CASSLEAGGRSLGQETQYF
TRBD2	TRBV2	TRBJ2-1	14	NA	TGTGCCAGCAGAACGGGACTAGCGGGGGGGCGGCAGTTCTTC	CASRTGLAGGRQFF
NA	TRBV25-1	TRBJ2-1	18	NA	TGTGCCAGCAGTGCTCGGACCCTAGCGCTGAGCTCCTACAATGAGCAGTTCTTC	CASSARTLALSSYNEQFF
TRBD1	TRBV25-1	TRBJ2-5	14	NA	TGTGCCAGCAGTGTCCGGGACAGCCAAGAGACCCAGTACTTC	CASSVRDSQETQYF
NA	TRBV7-9	TRBJ1-3	16	NA	TGTGCCAGCGGCTTAGGGATGGGGGGGCCGTTGGACACCATATATTTT	CASGLGMGGPLDTIYF
TRBD1	TRBV7-9	TRBJ1-3	19	NA	TGTTCCAGCAGCCAAGGGACAGGGGAGAAGGCTAGCTCTGGAAACACCATATATTTT	CSSSQGTGEKASSGNTIYF
NA	TRBV13	TRBJ2-2	17	NA	TGTGCCAGCAGCCCCCCAGAGGTGTCAGGGCAAACCGGGGAGCTGTTTTTT	CASSPPEVSGQTGELFF
NA	TRBV6-5	TRBJ1-5	13	NA	TGTGCCAGCAGTTACTTAGGCAATCAGCCCCAGCATTTT	CASSYLGNQPQHF
TRBD1	TRBV6-6	TRBJ2-2	16	NA	TGTGCCAGCAGTTACTCGAGGGGGCGGGCCACCGGGGAGCTGTTTTTT	CASSYSRGRATGELFF
NA	TRBV6-5	TRBJ1-2	15	NA	TGTGCCAGCAGTTACTCGGGAGTAGGGAGATTTGGCTACACCTTC	CASSYSGVGRFGYTF
TRBD2	TRBV11-2	TRBJ2-7	15	few	TGTGCCAGCAGCACGACTAGCGGGGGGGCCTACGAGCAGTACTTC	CASSTTSGGAYEQYF
NA	TRBV5-1	TRBJ2-2	15	NA	TGCGCCAGCAGCTTACCCGCGGGGAACACCGGGGAGCTGTTTTTT	CASSLPAGNTGELFF
TRBD1	TRBV28	TRBJ2-7	13	NA	TGTGCCAGCAGCCAGACACAGGGGGTAGAGCAGTACTTC	CASSQTQGVEQYF
NA	TRBV2	TRBJ2-1	12	NA	TGTGCCAGCAGAGTGGAGTCCTATGAGCAGTTCTTC	CASRVESYEQFF
TRBD1	TRBV5-4	TRBJ1-6	14	NA	TGTGCCAGCAGCGCAGACAGGGTCAGTTCACCCCTCCACTTT	CASSADRVSSPLHF
NA	TRBV5-4	TRBJ1-4	13	NA	TGTGCCAGCAGCGAACAGAACAATGAAAAACTGTTTTTT	CASSEQNNEKLFF
TRBD1	TRBV7-2	TRBJ1-5	14	NA	TGTGCCAGCAGCCAGACAGGGATTAATCAGCCCCAGCATTTT	CASSQTGINQPQHF
NA	TRBV5-8	TRBJ2-5	16	NA	TGTGCCAGCAGCTGGGGGGGACACGGTCGGGGAGAGACCCAGTACTTC	CASSWGGHGRGETQYF
NA	TRBV19	TRBJ1-1	15	NA	TGTGCCAGTAGTAATGTCAGGTCGAGTTTGGGTGAAGCTTTCTTT	CASSNVRSSLGEAFF
TRBD2	TRBV11-2	TRBJ2-3	15	NA	TGTGCCAGCAGCTTACTAGCGGGGGTATCAGATACGCAGTATTTT	CASSLLAGVSDTQYF
TRBD2	TRBV7-2	TRBJ2-3	17	NA	TGTGCCAGCAGCTTAGGTTCGAGCGGGGGGGAGGCAGATACGCAGTATTTT	CASSLGSSGGEADTQYF
NA	TRBV5-6	TRBJ1-1	14	few	TGTGCCAGCAGCTGGGGGACACAGAACACTGAAGCTTTCTTT	CASSWGTQNTEAFF
NA	TRBV28	TRBJ1-5	16	NA	TGTGCCAGCAGCCCTAATGGACGGGCGGGGGGTCAGCCCCAGCATTTT	CASSPNGRAGGQPQHF
TRBD1	TRBV5-1	TRBJ2-2	16	NA	TGCGCCAGCAGCACCACAGGGGGCGAGGACACCGGGGAGCTGTTTTTT	CASSTTGGEDTGELFF
TRBD2	TRBV5-5	TRBJ2-3	16	NA	TGTGCCAGCAGCTTGGTGGTAGCGGGGAGCACAGATACGCAGTATTTT	CASSLVVAGSTDTQYF
NA	TRBV5-4	TRBJ1-4	14	NA	TGTGCCAGCAGCTTGGACAGGGAAAGTGAAAAACTGTTTTTT	CASSLDRESEKLFF
NA	TRBV4-2	TRBJ1-2	17	NA	TGTGCCAGCAGCCAAGGCCGGGACACCCTAAGCCTCTCTGGCTACACCTTC	CASSQGRDTLSLSGYTF
NA	TRBV5-1	TRBJ1-2	16	NA	TGCGCCAGCAGCTGGAGGACAGCCTCGAATGACTATGGCTACACCTTC	CASSWRTASNDYGYTF
NA	TRBV6-1	TRBJ2-7	15	NA	TGTGCCAGCAGTGTAATAAGGGACACACCCTACGAGCAGTACTTC	CASSVIRDTPYEQYF
NA	TRBV21-1	TRBJ1-2	17	NA	TGTGCCAGCAGCAGAGTAGCCCCGCGAGGGTCTAACTATGGCTACACCTTC	CASSRVAPRGSNYGYTF
TRBD2	TRBV5-4	TRBJ2-3	17	few	TGTGCCAGCAGCCCCAGGTCCAGCGGGGGGATCACAGATACGCAGTATTTT	CASSPRSSGGITDTQYF
NA	TRBV11-1	TRBJ2-3	15	NA	TGTGCCAGCAGCGAGACAGGAATCCAAACAGATACGCAGTATTTT	CASSETGIQTDTQYF
NA	TRBV7-9	TRBJ2-2	15	NA	TGTGCCACCACAACAGGGACGGCCAACACCGGGGAGCTGTTTTTT	CATTTGTANTGELFF
TRBD2	TRBV7-2	TRBJ2-5	17	NA	TGTGCCAGCAGCTCGCAGACTAGCGGGGGGGCCCGGGAGACCCAGTACTTC	CASSSQTSGGARETQYF
TRBD2	TRBV5-4	TRBJ2-5	15	NA	TGTGCCAGCAGCTTGGAAATAGCGGGGGGAGAGACCCAGTACTTC	CASSLEIAGGETQYF
NA	TRBV7-9	TRBJ2-7	13	NA	TGTGCCAGCAGCTTATTTGGCGGTAACGAGCAGTACTTC	CASSLFGGNEQYF
TRBD2	TRBV4-1	TRBJ2-5	15	NA	TGCGCCAGCAGTCGAAGGGAGGGCTACCAAGAGACCCAGTACTTC	CASSRREGYQETQYF
NA	TRBV6-5	TRBJ1-3	15	NA	TGTGCCAGCAGCCAGAGAGGTATCTCTGGAAACACCATATATTTT	CASSQRGISGNTIYF
TRBD2	TRBV7-2	TRBJ2-5	17	NA	TGTGCCAGCAGCCCTCGACTAGCGGGGGGAATCCGAGAGACCCAGTACTTC	CASSPRLAGGIRETQYF
NA	TRBV2	TRBJ1-2	13	NA	TGTGCCAGCAGTGACTCTCGGGAGCAAGGCTACACCTTC	CASSDSREQGYTF
TRBD2	TRBV5-5	TRBJ2-7	15	NA	TGTGCCAGCAGCTTGATTTCGGGGGGACCCTACGAGCAGTACTTC	CASSLISGGPYEQYF
TRBD2	TRBV5-5	TRBJ2-5	14	NA	TGTGCCAGCAGCTTCGTCCGCGGGGGGACGGACCAGTACTTC	CASSFVRGGTDQYF
TRBD2	TRBV5-1	TRBJ2-5	17	NA	TGCGCCAGCAGCGGGGGACTAGCGGGGGACTCCCAAGAGACCCAGTACTTC	CASSGGLAGDSQETQYF
TRBD1	TRBV19	TRBJ2-5	13	NA	TGTGCCAGTAGTACGGGACAGCAAGAGACCCAGTACTTC	CASSTGQQETQYF